Given below is one TCR beta chain in context. Its target is unknown. The data were taken from a study of cytomegalovirus exposure and HLA in healthy donors. Study conclusions and caveats: Being indistinguishable, some V segments were excluded, TRBV6-2 and TRBV6-3 among them.

The PCR ran on 60 Vbeta and 13 Jbeta primers. The assay was immunoSEQ multiplex PCR, and TCRdb's table has in-frame clones only and misses some. The sample yields roughly 190,000 clones, roughly 86% seen once. From germline, CDR1 is ENHRY and CDR2 SYGVKD. J was trimmed by 4 bases and V by 7 bases; bases with no gene match: 7. The CDR3 sequence is 14 residues long. This sequence joins TRBV10-3 and TRBJ2-3, with 8 bases that match TRBD2. This TCR derives from a man aged 35 to 55 in good health and CMV-seropositive. The sequenced sample was PBMCs. The CDR3 DNA reads as TGTGCCATCATGAGCGGGAGTAACGCAGATACGCAGTATTTT. It specifies CAIMSGSNADTQYF.